Listed below are T cell receptor beta chains from one sample, sequenced in a study of shared clonotypes between healthy human individuals. The method was immunoSEQ multiplex PCR; TCRdb's version includes in-frame clones alone and lacks a portion of them. The profile covers some 300,000 clones, with less than 85% appearing a single time and roughly 10% taken by the ten largest. The specimen sequenced was memory CD4+ T cells sorted from blood. These receptors came from a man between 25 and 39 years old in good health. Each CDR3 is given with its conserved first and last residue. The D gene is left open where the match is weak. Size tells how often a clone was seen (once, few, many) or the class of an expanded clone, and some rows leave it out.

clone size: -
J gene: TRBJ1-3
V gene: TRBV30
D gene: -
CDR3 DNA: TGTGCCTGGGCCCTCGGCGGGGGGGCCGGCGGAAACACCATATATTTT
CDR3 protein: CAWALGGGAGGNTIYF

clone size: -
J gene: TRBJ2-7
V gene: TRBV2
D gene: TRBD1
CDR3 DNA: TGTGCCAGCGATATCATCGGGACAGGGTTCTACGAGCAGTACTTC
CDR3 protein: CASDIIGTGFYEQYF

clone size: -
J gene: TRBJ2-6
V gene: TRBV18
D gene: -
CDR3 DNA: TGTGCCAGCTCACCTCCGGGACGACACTCTGGGGCCAACGTCCTGACTTTC
CDR3 protein: CASSPPGRHSGANVLTF

clone size: -
J gene: TRBJ2-7
V gene: TRBV5-1
D gene: -
CDR3 DNA: TGCGCCAGCAGGCTAGACCCCCTCGACCTTTACGAGCAGTACTTC
CDR3 protein: CASRLDPLDLYEQYF

clone size: -
J gene: TRBJ2-2
V gene: TRBV19
D gene: TRBD1
CDR3 DNA: TGTGCCAGTAGTCCTTGGACAGGGGTGAACACCGGGGAGCTGTTTTTT
CDR3 protein: CASSPWTGVNTGELFF

clone size: few
J gene: TRBJ1-2
V gene: TRBV4-1
D gene: -
CDR3 DNA: TGCGCCAGCAGCCAAGTTAGGGGCTCATATGGCTACACCTTC
CDR3 protein: CASSQVRGSYGYTF

clone size: -
J gene: TRBJ1-4
V gene: TRBV5-1
D gene: -
CDR3 DNA: TGCGCCAGCAGCCCAAATGAGAATGAAAAACTGTTTTTT
CDR3 protein: CASSPNENEKLFF

clone size: -
J gene: TRBJ2-1
V gene: TRBV9
D gene: -
CDR3 DNA: TGTGCCAGCAGTCCCAGCCCTAGCTCCTACAATGAGCAGTTCTTC
CDR3 protein: CASSPSPSSYNEQFF

clone size: -
J gene: TRBJ2-7
V gene: TRBV5-1
D gene: TRBD2
CDR3 DNA: TGCGCCAGCAGCTTACCTAGCGGAGACTACGAGCAGTACTTC
CDR3 protein: CASSLPSGDYEQYF

clone size: few
J gene: TRBJ2-1
V gene: TRBV7-6
D gene: -
CDR3 DNA: TGTGCCAGCAGCTTAGATTCCCCTCCGGCGGGTGAGCAGTTCTTC
CDR3 protein: CASSLDSPPAGEQFF

clone size: -
J gene: TRBJ2-1
V gene: TRBV4-1
D gene: TRBD1
CDR3 DNA: TGCGCCAGCAGCCTCATACACCGGGGACAGGGAGGAGGCCCCCCGAGGGAGCAGTTCTTC
CDR3 protein: CASSLIHRGQGGGPPREQFF

clone size: -
J gene: TRBJ2-7
V gene: TRBV11-2
D gene: TRBD1
CDR3 DNA: TGTGCCAGCAGTCCACAGGGGCTCGTGAACGAGCAGTACTTC
CDR3 protein: CASSPQGLVNEQYF

clone size: few
J gene: TRBJ2-7
V gene: TRBV5-6
D gene: TRBD2
CDR3 DNA: TGTGCCAGCAGCACCAATAGCGGTCTCGGGGGGGAGCAGTACTTC
CDR3 protein: CASSTNSGLGGEQYF

clone size: -
J gene: TRBJ2-3
V gene: TRBV5-4
D gene: TRBD2
CDR3 DNA: TGTGCCAGCAGCGTGGGGACTAGCGGGAGGGCGGAAGATACGCAGTATTTT
CDR3 protein: CASSVGTSGRAEDTQYF

clone size: few
J gene: TRBJ2-7
V gene: TRBV5-1
D gene: TRBD1
CDR3 DNA: TGCGCCAGCAGCTTAATGAGGGGGCGAGAATACGAGCAGTACTTC
CDR3 protein: CASSLMRGREYEQYF

clone size: -
J gene: TRBJ2-1
V gene: TRBV7-2
D gene: -
CDR3 DNA: TGTGCCAGCAGCTTAAGCCAGGGCCCATACAATGAGCAGTTCTTC
CDR3 protein: CASSLSQGPYNEQFF

clone size: -
J gene: TRBJ2-1
V gene: TRBV5-4
D gene: TRBD2
CDR3 DNA: TGTGCCAGCAGCTCGGGACTATGGAATGAGCAGTTCTTC
CDR3 protein: CASSSGLWNEQFF

clone size: -
J gene: TRBJ2-7
V gene: TRBV6-5
D gene: -
CDR3 DNA: TGTGCCAGCATCAGCTATAGCTCCTACGAGCAGTACTTC
CDR3 protein: CASISYSSYEQYF

clone size: -
J gene: TRBJ2-1
V gene: TRBV19
D gene: TRBD2
CDR3 DNA: TGTGCCAGTAGTATAGCATGGACTAGCGGGAGCTCCTACAATGAGCAGTTCTTC
CDR3 protein: CASSIAWTSGSSYNEQFF

clone size: few
J gene: TRBJ1-5
V gene: TRBV28
D gene: -
CDR3 DNA: TGTGCCAGCAGTTTGCGGCAGCGCAATCAGCCCCAGCATTTT
CDR3 protein: CASSLRQRNQPQHF

clone size: once
J gene: TRBJ1-1
V gene: TRBV15
D gene: -
CDR3 DNA: TGTGCCACCAGCCCTCGAACGGGGCCGAACACTGAAGCTTTCTTT
CDR3 protein: CATSPRTGPNTEAFF

clone size: many
J gene: TRBJ2-7
V gene: TRBV2
D gene: -
CDR3 DNA: TGTGCCAGCAGTGCAGAGGGCTCGGTGCAGTACTTC
CDR3 protein: CASSAEGSVQYF

clone size: -
J gene: TRBJ1-4
V gene: TRBV7-9
D gene: -
CDR3 DNA: TGTGCCAGCAGCTTTAAGGGTCAAGGGGCAACTAATGAAAAACTGTTTTTT
CDR3 protein: CASSFKGQGATNEKLFF

clone size: -
J gene: TRBJ2-5
V gene: TRBV11-2
D gene: -
CDR3 DNA: TGTGCCAGCAGCCGCAATCGTCTCTTCGGAGGGTGGGAGACCCAGTACTTC
CDR3 protein: CASSRNRLFGGWETQYF

clone size: few
J gene: TRBJ2-3
V gene: TRBV5-6
D gene: TRBD2
CDR3 DNA: TGTGCCAGCAGCTCGGGGACTAGCCTCACAGATACGCAGTATTTT
CDR3 protein: CASSSGTSLTDTQYF

clone size: -
J gene: TRBJ2-7
V gene: TRBV19
D gene: -
CDR3 DNA: TGTGCCAGTAGTATAGGGGCGGACCCAGCCCACGAGCAGTACTTC
CDR3 protein: CASSIGADPAHEQYF

clone size: -
J gene: TRBJ2-7
V gene: TRBV27
D gene: TRBD1
CDR3 DNA: TGTGCCAGCAGTTCCCTGACAGGGATCCACGAGCAGTACTTC
CDR3 protein: CASSSLTGIHEQYF

clone size: -
J gene: TRBJ2-7
V gene: TRBV30
D gene: TRBD2
CDR3 DNA: TGTGCCTGGAGTCCTAGCGGGAGCGGCGAGCAGTACTTC
CDR3 protein: CAWSPSGSGEQYF

clone size: -
J gene: TRBJ1-2
V gene: TRBV28
D gene: -
CDR3 DNA: TGTGCCAGCAGTTTTTCAGGGGATGGCTACACCTTC
CDR3 protein: CASSFSGDGYTF

clone size: -
J gene: TRBJ2-2
V gene: TRBV11-2
D gene: -
CDR3 DNA: TGTGCCAGCAGCCCGGGAGTGAACACCGGGGAGCTGTTTTTT
CDR3 protein: CASSPGVNTGELFF

clone size: -
J gene: TRBJ2-3
V gene: TRBV2
D gene: -
CDR3 DNA: TGTGCCAGCAGTCTCACACTTAGCACAGATACGCAGTATTTT
CDR3 protein: CASSLTLSTDTQYF

clone size: -
J gene: TRBJ1-1
V gene: TRBV7-9
D gene: -
CDR3 DNA: TGTGCCAGCAGCACACCAGTCGGGACTGCGAACACTGAAGCTTTCTTT
CDR3 protein: CASSTPVGTANTEAFF

clone size: -
J gene: TRBJ1-1
V gene: TRBV7-9
D gene: TRBD1
CDR3 DNA: TGTGCCAGCAGCTTATTACAGGGGATGGGGTACACTGAAGCTTTCTTT
CDR3 protein: CASSLLQGMGYTEAFF

clone size: -
J gene: TRBJ2-5
V gene: TRBV5-1
D gene: -
CDR3 DNA: TGCGCCAGCAGCTTGTTGGGCGGGGGCAAACAAGAGACCCAGTACTTC
CDR3 protein: CASSLLGGGKQETQYF

clone size: -
J gene: TRBJ2-1
V gene: TRBV29-1
D gene: -
CDR3 DNA: TGCAGCGTTGGTAATCCCCCCTCCTACAATGAGCAGTTCTTC
CDR3 protein: CSVGNPPSYNEQFF

clone size: -
J gene: TRBJ2-7
V gene: TRBV7-8
D gene: TRBD2
CDR3 DNA: TGTGCCAGCAGCGAAGGACGTATGGGACTAGCGCTCCAGGGGCAGTACTTC
CDR3 protein: CASSEGRMGLALQGQYF

clone size: -
J gene: TRBJ1-2
V gene: TRBV5-8
D gene: -
CDR3 DNA: TGTGCCAGCAGCTGGAGGGGCACGAGGGACTTCTATGGCTACACCTTC
CDR3 protein: CASSWRGTRDFYGYTF

clone size: -
J gene: TRBJ2-7
V gene: TRBV28
D gene: -
CDR3 DNA: TGTGCCAGCATCGGACAGTCCTACGAGCAGTACTTC
CDR3 protein: CASIGQSYEQYF

clone size: -
J gene: TRBJ1-1
V gene: TRBV7-8
D gene: TRBD1
CDR3 DNA: TGTGCCAGCAGCTTAGTTGAGGGGGCTGTTGAAGCTTTCTTT
CDR3 protein: CASSLVEGAVEAFF

clone size: few
J gene: TRBJ2-5
V gene: TRBV11-2
D gene: -
CDR3 DNA: TGTGCCAGCAGCTTATTTAGCTTAGGCCGTACGTTCGAAGAGACCCAGTACTTC
CDR3 protein: CASSLFSLGRTFEETQYF

clone size: few
J gene: TRBJ2-7
V gene: TRBV6-1
D gene: -
CDR3 DNA: TGTGCCAGCAGTGAAGGAGGGATACTCTACGAGCAGTACTTC
CDR3 protein: CASSEGGILYEQYF

clone size: -
J gene: TRBJ2-5
V gene: TRBV9
D gene: -
CDR3 DNA: TGTGCCAGCAGCGTAGGGGCAGGGAGGTCGGCCCAGTACTTC
CDR3 protein: CASSVGAGRSAQYF

clone size: -
J gene: TRBJ2-1
V gene: TRBV29-1
D gene: TRBD2
CDR3 DNA: TGCAGCGCCCGTAGCGGGTCCGTTCACGGCGAGCAGTTCTTC
CDR3 protein: CSARSGSVHGEQFF

clone size: -
J gene: TRBJ2-7
V gene: TRBV7-3
D gene: -
CDR3 DNA: TGTGCCAGCAGCCCAAATCCCGGATCCTACGAGCAGTACTTC
CDR3 protein: CASSPNPGSYEQYF

clone size: -
J gene: TRBJ1-3
V gene: TRBV5-1
D gene: TRBD1
CDR3 DNA: TGCGCCAGCAGCTGGGATTCGGGACAGGGGGGAAACACCATATATTTT
CDR3 protein: CASSWDSGQGGNTIYF

clone size: -
J gene: TRBJ1-3
V gene: TRBV5-6
D gene: -
CDR3 DNA: TGTGCCAGCTGGGAGCGGGGGCTTCGTGGAAACACCATATATTTT
CDR3 protein: CASWERGLRGNTIYF